These 2 T cell receptor beta chains share one sample of origin, sequenced in a study of a mutant IDH1 vaccine in newly diagnosed glioma. These receptors' antigens are unknown. The method was immunoSEQ multiplex PCR; TCRdb's version includes in-frame clones alone and lacks a portion of them. The sample has tens of thousands of clones, about 80% seen once. Time point described: week 47, end of study. Every single dose of the vaccine, 300 ug of mutant IDH1 20-mer peptide, came with topical imiquimod. Here the sequenced sample was PBMCs, taken from a glioma patient whose treatment included an IDH1 peptide vaccine. The receptor source for this set is a man aged 50 or older with glioma.

V is TRBV6-5 and J is TRBJ1-3, with D uncertain. V was trimmed by 5 bases and J by 2 bases, leaving 10 bases between them. Germline-derived CDR1 and CDR2 are MNHEY and SVGAGI. This CDR3 has 14 residues. The CDR3 DNA follows: TGTGCCAGCAGTACTGCTGGGACTGGAAACACCATATATTTT. As protein: CASSTAGTGNTIYF.

This clone was found a few times. The chain links TRBV28 to TRBJ1-2; TRBD1 might be the D (5 bases). The ends were cut back, 6 bases at V and 6 bases at J, with 17 bases in the middle. Germline CDR1 and CDR2: MDHEN and SYDVKM. This CDR3 region has 14 residues. The CDR3 DNA reads as TGTGCCAGCAGCCGGGACCGGACGGGGGATGGCTACACCTTC. Amino acids: CASSRDRTGDGYTF.